This paragraph reports one TCR beta chain. Its binding antigen is unknown. Per-base qualities were not stored, and no clone one base away is much larger. Library preparation used the immunoSEQ multiplex PCR assay. The original methods were these. A statistical classification framework was built to diagnose cytomegalovirus status from the catalog of TCR beta chain sequences. Here the immuneACCESS table is served through TCRdb, limited to in-frame sequences with V and J called. Missing clones are a known gap in these copies; in checked studies unresolved V genes cover under half, and the rest lacks a known reason. For V, J and clone size, that table is used; D and trimming come from the DNA. The sample table contains 140,000 or so clones; only one count was recorded for 80% to 90% of them. About 9.9% of the sample goes to the ten largest clones. Looking up the germline V gene yields CDR1 MGHRA and CDR2 YSYEKL. The CDR3 sequence holds 17 residues, the cysteine and phenylalanine included. Only the CDR3 region is kept as DNA, spanning 51 bases read in frame from base 1. Trimming costs V 1 base and J 2 bases, and their ends lie 16 bases apart.

This sample is drawn from a study of cytomegalovirus exposure and HLA in healthy donors (TCRdb year 2017). Regarding the complete study: According to a later analysis, one platform produced both the roughly 120 validation repertoires and the 550 to 800 repertoires of the first cohort. Besides the first cohort of roughly 700 subjects, a separate validation cohort made up of 120 different subjects was used. To predict cytomegalovirus infection status, the study combined high-throughput TCR immunosequencing, statistical association of individual TCRs with disease status, and machine learning. The aim of the study was to test whether cataloging public T cell receptors could identify signatures of past pathogen exposure. Study-wide findings and limitations: All 120 or so repertoires were used to score co-occurrence in the validation cohort in a later analysis, because that analysis had no HLA typing for the cohort. According to the authors, the approach could potentially be generalized to other disease states and immunological phenotypes. In vitro tests confirmed that a few of the cytomegalovirus-associated TCR beta chains recognize cytomegalovirus antigens. While some public TCRs were present in many individuals, most TCR sequences turned up only very rarely across donors. The classifier was reported to diagnose cytomegalovirus status with high specificity and sensitivity in both the original cohort and the validation cohort. The study listed over 150 TCR beta chains as associated with cytomegalovirus. In a later analysis, TCRs clustered in the first cohort were found to also tend to co-occur in the roughly 120 validation repertoires, with over 90% of cluster scores above 0.

Donors formed part of the validation cohort, which comprised 95 to 150 subjects and was distinct from the first cohort of several hundred subjects. This chain joins TRBV4-1 to TRBJ2-3; perhaps TRBD2 is the D gene, with 5 bases matching. The sequenced sample consisted of PBMCs. The receptor was derived from a woman aged 18-29 years in good health and CMV-seropositive. The nucleotide sequence is TGCGCCAGCAGCCAAGCCCTCCGGACTTCGTCCACAGATACGCAGTATTTT. Protein translation: CASSQALRTSSTDTQYF.